This TCR beta chain was sequenced in a study of T-cell memory formation after mild COVID-19. Concerning this clonotype: Its antigen is unknown.

Study-wide points: Among CD4+ contracting clones, most were CM and EM, and CD8+ ones EMRA. Whether second-wave clones peaking at day 37 were SARS-CoV-2 specific went unconfirmed.

With 0 bases removed from V and 2 bases from J, the gap between germline ends came to 11 bases. Germline CDR1 is LGHNA and CDR2 is YNFKEQ. This CDR3 region has 16 residues. TCRdb reanalysed the 5' RACE reads using MiXCR and keeps one entry per CDR3 protein. The sample yields a few hundred thousand distinct CDR3 sequences, around a tenth seen once. Specimen: PBMCs or a T cell subset sorted from them (not recorded which). V usage is TRBV4-2 and J usage is TRBJ2-1, with D perhaps assigned TRBD1 or TRBD2 (6 bases each). The TCR sequence derives from a man aged 18 to 29 who had mild COVID-19 (a few samples of this study predate the infection). Cell type and time point are not known. Written as DNA, the CDR3 is TGTGCCAGCAGCCAAGATCCGGGGGCGGCCTACAATGAGCAGTTCTTC. It yields the protein CASSQDPGAAYNEQFF.